The clone carrying this T cell receptor (beta chain) came up many times. RNA transcripts served as the template for amplifying TCR beta CDR3 regions. With the HTBI primer set, the TCR CDR3 went through a first round of RT-PCR. TCRdb used MiXCR to reprocess the multiplex PCR reads, holding one entry per CDR3 protein. The repertoire holds some 360,000 distinct CDR3 sequences, with roughly 14% as singletons. The data originate from a study of T cells in Graves' hyperthyroidism and ophthalmopathy. V shed 3 bases and J 0 bases; nucleotides not matched to a gene: 4. The CDR3 has 15 residues. Among the patients, aged 18 to 65, hyperthyroidism was newly diagnosed and had lasted under 2 months.

V and J are TRBV12-3 or TRBV12-4 and TRBJ1-2; the match to TRBD1 covers 7 bases. This receptor was taken from a woman aged 60-75 years with Graves' hyperthyroidism. The material sequenced was blood. CDR3 protein: CASSLGQPANYGYTF. The CDR3, as DNA: TGTGCCAGCAGTTTGGGACAGCCCGCTAACTATGGCTACACCTTC.